This T cell receptor (beta chain) came from a study of CD8 T cells in ankylosing spondylitis. The CDR3 is 16 amino acids. Germline CDR1 SNHLY, CDR2 FYNNEI. V was clipped by 4 bases and J by 4 bases, with 19 bases between them. TCRdb processed the 5' RACE reads anew with MiXCR; each CDR3 protein has one entry. Of about 260,000 distinct CDR3 sequences in the sample, around 18% were seen once. This clonotype has a handful of counts. The chain is built from TRBV2 and TRBJ1-2; possibly TRBD1 for D (5 bases). The sequence derives from a male donor with ankylosing spondylitis or in good health (not recorded which). Sequenced sample: blood, either unsorted or a sorted T cell fraction (not recorded which). CDR3 loop: CASSGTPDRGVYGYTF. Here the CDR3 DNA reads TGTGCCAGCAGTGGAACCCCTGACAGAGGAGTCTATGGCTACACCTTC.